The source of this T cell receptor (beta chain) is a study of cytomegalovirus exposure and HLA in healthy donors. This clone has only a few counts. The germline V gene encodes CDR1 SGHDT and CDR2 YYEEEE. The V gene end was trimmed by 5 bases and the J gene end by 3 bases; junction bases not matched to a gene: 4. This CDR3 spans 13 amino acids. Researchers ran the PCR with 60 Vbeta and 13 Jbeta primers. Sequencing was performed with immunoSEQ multiplex PCR; in TCRdb, only in-frame clones are kept and a portion is missing. The table lists about 160,000 clones, approximately 88% of them singletons. This TCR came from a boy aged 2-15 years in good health and CMV-seronegative. Sequencing used PBMCs. The gene calls are TRBV5-6 and TRBJ1-1; 7 bases align to TRBD1. The CDR3 protein is CASSLRGHTEAFF. The CDR3 region has the DNA TGTGCCAGCAGTCTTAGGGGGCACACTGAAGCTTTCTTT. Complete variable domain (other parts from reference TRBV5-6 and TRBJ1-1): DAGVTQSPTHLIKTRGQQVTLRCSPKSGHDTVSWYQQALGQGPQFIFQYYEEEERQRGNFPDRFSGHQFPNYSSELNVNALLLGDSALYLCASSLRGHTEAFFGQGTRLTVV.